These 6 T cell receptor beta chains were all obtained from the same sample, sequenced in a study of blood T cell repertoires in COVID-19. Assay used: immunoSEQ multiplex PCR; TCRdb lists only in-frame clones, some missing. The data hold tens of thousands of clones, with around 88% observed a single time. Sequencing input: peripheral blood. The receptors shown here come from a man aged 35-49 years with COVID-19, enrolled during active disease.

This clone was detected only once. The genes are TRBV2 and TRBJ1-5; maybe TRBD1 (6 bases). The ends were cut back, 5 bases at V and 10 bases at J, with 21 bases in the middle. Germline values: CDR1 SNHLY, CDR2 FYNNEI. CDR3 size: 15 residues. The DNA of the CDR3 is TGTGCCAGCAGTCCGGGTACAAACAGGGAAGAACCCCAGCATTTT. Its protein product is CASSPGTNREEPQHF.

The genes are TRBV5-1 and TRBJ2-1; 11 bases are shared with TRBD1. The V gene end was trimmed by 4 bases and the J gene end by 8 bases; junction bases not matched to a gene: 5. CDR3 length equals 14 residues. Germline values: CDR1 SGHRS, CDR2 YFSETQ. CDR3 protein: CASSPGQGVDEQFF. The CDR3 bases are TGCGCCAGCAGCCCGGGACAGGGGGTGGATGAGCAGTTCTTC.

V usage is TRBV5-6 and J usage is TRBJ1-1, with 10 bases identical to TRBD1. Germline assignment: CDR1 SGHDT and CDR2 YYEEEE. J lost 1 base, V lost 4 bases, and 10 bases had no gene match. The CDR3 spans 17 residues. As DNA, the CDR3 is TGTGCCAGCAGCCCACGACAGGGGGCGTTGAGGAACACTGAAGCTTTCTTT. Its translation: CASSPRQGALRNTEAFF.

The chain uses TRBV28 and TRBJ2-4; possibly TRBD2 for D (7 bases). The length of the CDR3 is 13 residues. Germline CDR1 reads MDHEN; CDR2 reads SYDVKM. V lost 10 bases, J lost 8 bases, and 18 bases lay in between. CDR3 region: CATRGGGGDIQYF. In DNA, the CDR3 is TGTGCCACCCGGGGAGGGGGTGGGGACATTCAGTACTTC.

This chain connects TRBV3-1 (or the pseudogene TRBV3-2) to TRBJ2-1; 9 bases line up with TRBD2. The junction had 6 bases not matched to a gene; V was cut back by 8 bases and J by 4 bases. The CDR3 contains 14 residues. Germline V CDR1 and CDR2: LGHDT, YNNKEL (reference sequence). The CDR3 DNA is TGTGCCAGCGGGCCTAGCGGGGTGTACAATGAGCAGTTCTTC. As protein: CASGPSGVYNEQFF.

In this sample, this clone turned up a few times. The V call is TRBV30, the J call TRBJ1-4, with 10 positions matching TRBD1. Germline assignment: CDR1 GTSNPN and CDR2 SVGIG (reference sequence). The CDR3 covers 14 residues. With 0 bases clipped from V and 8 bases from J, the junction kept 3 bases outside the gene matches. DNA for the CDR3: TGTGCCTGGAGTGTATTGGGACAGGGGGAAAAACTGTTTTTT. Amino acids: CAWSVLGQGEKLFF.